The next 29 T cell receptor beta chains were all read from a single sample in a study of T-cell memory formation after mild COVID-19. One entry per CDR3 protein results from TCRdb running MiXCR on the 5' RACE reads. The sample records about 320,000 distinct CDR3 sequences, roughly an eighth being singletons. The source material was PBMCs or a T cell subset sorted from them (not recorded which). All receptors derive from a young man who had mild COVID-19 (a few samples of this study predate the infection). Cell type and time point are not known.

Only a few counts were recorded for this clonotype. The genes are TRBV7-2 and TRBJ1-5, with D maybe TRBD1 (5 bases). This CDR3 has 15 amino acids. In germline, CDR1 is SGHTA, CDR2 FQGNSA. The germline V and J ends were trimmed by 5 bases and 6 bases, with 17 bases remaining between them. This CDR3 reads CASSRAVGGGQPQHF. The DNA of the CDR3 is TGTGCCAGCAGCCGGGCCGTGGGGGGAGGTCAGCCCCAGCATTTT.

This clonotype appeared a few times. The chain couples TRBV3-1 to TRBJ2-5; 9 bases align to TRBD2. CDR3 length: 14 amino acids. Looked up from germline, CDR1 is LGHDT and CDR2 is YNNKEL (reference sequence). V lost 4 bases, J lost 4 bases, and 4 bases stayed unmatched. DNA for the CDR3: TGTGCCAGCAGCCTGTTAGCGGGGGCAGAGACCCAGTACTTC. This sequence encodes CASSLLAGAETQYF.

This chain links TRBV29-1 with TRBJ2-7; 9 nucleotides align to TRBD1. The V and J ends lost 1 base and 7 bases, in that order; junction bases with no gene match: 8. This CDR3 contains 14 residues. Germline V lookup: CDR1 SQVTM, CDR2 ANQGSEA. The CDR3 is CSVEAGTGSGEQYF. DNA for the CDR3: TGCAGCGTTGAAGCCGGGACAGGGTCGGGAGAGCAGTACTTC.

The chain combines TRBV6-4 with TRBJ2-1; TRBD2 might be the D (6 bases). Germline V gene data show CDR1 as MRHNA and CDR2 as SNTAGT. This CDR3 contains 14 residues. Trimming took off 4 bases at V and 4 bases at J, with 11 bases between the two ends. CDR3: CASSVQRAYNEQFF. The CDR3, as DNA: TGTGCCAGCAGTGTCCAGCGGGCGTACAATGAGCAGTTCTTC.

This clonotype was recorded a few times. This chain links TRBV7-9 with TRBJ1-6, with D hard to call. Germline-derived CDR1 and CDR2 are SEHNR and FQNEAQ (reference sequence). CDR3 length: 14 residues. Deletions cut 6 bases from V and 7 bases from J, with 13 bases between. The chain's CDR3 is CASRMEGGNSPLHF. CDR3 nucleotides: TGTGCCAGCAGGATGGAAGGAGGCAATTCACCCCTCCACTTT. The whole variable domain, remainder taken from reference TRBV7-9 and TRBJ1-6, is DTGVSQNPRHKITKRGQNVTFRCDPISEHNRLYWYRQTLGQGPEFLTYFQNEAQLEKSRLLSDRFSAERPKGSFSTLEIQRTEQGDSAMYLCASRMEGGNSPLHFGNGTRLTVT.

The chain employs TRBV7-2 and TRBJ2-3; no firm D call. V lost 5 bases to trimming and J lost 0 bases, with 12 bases between them. In germline, CDR1 is SGHTA, CDR2 FQGNSA. The length of the CDR3 is 15 residues. CDR3 sequence reads: CASSPRRSSTDTQYF. The CDR3, as DNA: TGTGCCAGCAGCCCTCGCAGGTCTAGCACAGATACGCAGTATTTT.

This clonotype appeared many times. This chain's CDR3 is CASSPPGTGVLYEQYF. DNA of the CDR3: TGTGCCAGCTCACCACCGGGTACAGGGGTCCTCTACGAGCAGTACTTC. The chain links TRBV18 to TRBJ2-7; 7 bases are a match to TRBD1. The germline gives CDR1 KGHSH, CDR2 LQKENI. The V segment lost 0 bases and the J segment 3 bases; nucleotides outside the gene matches: 8. The CDR3 has 16 residues. Filled out from reference TRBV18 and TRBJ2-7, the complete variable domain reads NAGVMQNPRHLVRRRGQEARLRCSPMKGHSHVYWYRQLPEEGLKFMVYLQKENIIDESGMPKERFSAEFPKEGPSILRIQQVVRGDSAAYFCASSPPGTGVLYEQYFGPGTRLTVT.

The chain carries TRBV4-3 and TRBJ2-3, with 8 nucleotides matching TRBD2. Germline values: CDR1 LGHNA, CDR2 YSLEER. J lost 7 bases, V lost 0 bases, and 9 bases had no gene match. The CDR3 runs 16 residues. The CDR3 DNA sequence: TGCGCCAGCAGCCAAGAATCGGGTAGCGGGGCAAATACGCAGTATTTT. This codes for CASSQESGSGANTQYF.

This clonotype has a handful of counts. The rearrangement links TRBV7-9 to TRBJ1-1; D remains unclear. V shed 3 bases and J shed 5 bases, with 13 bases lying between them. Per germline, CDR1 SEHNR and CDR2 FQNEAQ (reference sequence). The CDR3 covers 14 residues. The CDR3 coding sequence is TGTGCCAGCAGCTTCGGGCTAGAATGGACTGAAGCTTTCTTT. It yields the protein CASSFGLEWTEAFF.

This clonotype was detected only a few times. The V call is TRBV7-2, the J call TRBJ2-5; 8 bases agree with TRBD1. This CDR3 region has 15 residues. CDR1 is SGHTA, CDR2 FQGNSA, per germline. V lost 5 bases, J lost 4 bases, and 9 bases stayed unmatched. The CDR3 here is CASSAQTGARETQYF. The CDR3, as DNA: TGTGCCAGCAGCGCCCAGACAGGGGCACGAGAGACCCAGTACTTC.

The gene calls are TRBV20-1 and TRBJ2-7; D unclear. The V gene lost 2 bases and the J gene lost 2 bases, with 7 bases spanning the gap. CDR3 size: 12 residues. Germline V gives CDR1 DFQATT, CDR2 SNEGSKA (reference sequence). Here the CDR3 reads CSARPGPYEQYV. As DNA, the CDR3 is TGCAGTGCTAGACCTGGACCCTACGAGCAGTACGTC.

This clonotype was seen more than once but under ten times. The gene calls are TRBV7-9 and TRBJ1-2, with 7 positions matching TRBD1. After removal of 5 bases from V and 2 bases from J, the junction contained 8 bases not matched to a gene. The CDR3 extends over 15 amino acids. Germline V gene data show CDR1 as SEHNR and CDR2 as FQNEAQ (reference sequence). CDR3 sequence (DNA): TGTGCCAGCAGCCCCCCAGGGGGAGAAAACTATGGCTACACCTTC. Protein sequence: CASSPPGGENYGYTF.

This clonotype was found a few times. The chain has TRBV9 and TRBJ2-1; no clear D. The germline V and J ends were trimmed by 1 base and 0 bases, with 8 bases remaining between them. The germline V gene has CDR1 SGDLS and CDR2 YYNGEE. The CDR3 consists of 15 residues. CDR3 region: CASSVRTDSYNEQFF. CDR3 nucleotides: TGTGCCAGCAGCGTAAGGACGGACTCCTACAATGAGCAGTTCTTC.

The sample holds many counts of this clonotype. The chain is built from TRBV12-3 or TRBV12-4 and TRBJ2-5; unclear D gene. With 2 bases removed from V and 4 bases from J, the gap between germline ends came to 5 bases. This CDR3 comprises 12 residues. The CDR3 DNA reads TGTGCCAGCAGTTTAAGAAGAGAGACCCAGTACTTC. Translating gives CASSLRRETQYF.

This clonotype was recorded many times. The CDR3 loop is CASSQVVGLGQPQHF. The CDR3 DNA sequence: TGCGCCAGCAGCCAAGTGGTGGGCCTAGGGCAGCCCCAGCATTTT. The chain couples TRBV4-1 to TRBJ1-5; D gene unclear. The CDR3 is made up of 15 amino acids. V was pared by 1 base and J by 7 bases, with 14 bases between. The V gene's germline CDR1 is MGHRA and CDR2 YSYEKL.

V and J are TRBV10-2 and TRBJ2-7, with TRBD2 matching over 10 bases. With V trimmed by 6 bases and J by 3 bases, 11 bases remained unmatched. The CDR3 length is 16 residues. The germline V gene encodes CDR1 WSHSY and CDR2 SAAADI. The CDR3 DNA reads TGCGCCAGCAGCAATTTAGCGGGGGGAAGTATCTACGAGCAGTACTTC. Amino acid sequence: CASSNLAGGSIYEQYF.

A word on this clonotype: The DNA is omitted, as the CDR3 cannot be located on it reliably, and the CDR3 follows TCRdb's listing. The rearrangement uses TRBV6-2 or TRBV6-3 and TRBJ2-5; the D segment call TRBD1 is taken from the table without a DNA check. Germline V CDR1 and CDR2: MNHEY, SVGEGT. The CDR3 is 17 amino acids in total, end residues counted. The CDR3 loop reads CASRQGYEQYFGETQYF.

The chain is built from TRBV20-1 and TRBJ1-1; D uncertain. This CDR3 is 12 amino acids long. CDR1 and CDR2 (germline): DFQATT, SNEGSKA (reference sequence). Trimming cost V 3 bases and J 4 bases, with 9 bases left between them. The chain's CDR3 is CSARVWGTEAFF. The CDR3 DNA is TGCAGTGCTAGGGTCTGGGGCACTGAAGCTTTCTTT.

This chain links TRBV6-5 with TRBJ2-5; a weak D match, TRBD1 (6 bases). Between the trimmed V and J ends, which lost 6 bases and 0 bases, there was a span of 11 bases. The CDR3 contains 14 residues. Germline CDR1 and CDR2: MNHEY and SVGAGI. The CDR3 spells CASRATGYQETQYF. The CDR3 DNA is TGTGCCAGCAGAGCTACAGGGTACCAAGAGACCCAGTACTTC.

This sequence joins TRBV10-3 and TRBJ2-7, with D perhaps matching TRBD1 (5 bases). In germline, CDR1 is ENHRY, CDR2 SYGVKD. This CDR3 has 15 residues. Trimming pared 0 bases from V and 5 bases from J, leaving 14 bases between. Here the CDR3 reads CAISESLGRTHEQYF. CDR3 coding DNA: TGTGCCATCAGTGAGTCACTGGGGCGCACTCACGAGCAGTACTTC.

V and J are TRBV7-9 and TRBJ1-2; TRBD1 aligns across 11 bases. This CDR3 spans 14 amino acids. In germline, CDR1 is SEHNR, CDR2 FQNEAQ (reference sequence). Germline trimming cut 5 bases from V and 5 bases from J; bases unmatched to any gene: 4. CDR3 region: CASSPDRGLYGYTF. The CDR3 DNA follows: TGTGCCAGCAGCCCGGACAGGGGGCTATATGGCTACACCTTC. Full variable domain (remainder filled in from reference TRBV7-9 and TRBJ1-2): DTGVSQNPRHKITKRGQNVTFRCDPISEHNRLYWYRQTLGQGPEFLTYFQNEAQLEKSRLLSDRFSAERPKGSFSTLEIQRTEQGDSAMYLCASSPDRGLYGYTFGSGTRLTVV.

This chain uses TRBV2 with TRBJ1-2; 7 nucleotides align to TRBD1. J was trimmed by 7 bases and V by 6 bases; bases with no gene match: 8. The CDR3 totals 13 residues. Germline CDR1 and CDR2: SNHLY and FYNNEI. The CDR3: CASRMTGPGGYTF. CDR3 DNA sequence: TGTGCCAGCAGGATGACAGGGCCCGGTGGCTACACCTTC.

This clonotype was detected only a few times. This chain uses TRBV6-5 with TRBJ1-2; D may be TRBD1 (5 bases). V was pared by 2 bases and J by 6 bases, with 13 bases between. Germline V gene data show CDR1 as MNHEY and CDR2 as SVGAGI. The CDR3 has 14 residues. CDR3 residues: CASSYGGLEDGYTF. CDR3 DNA: TGTGCCAGCAGTTACGGGGGGTTGGAGGATGGCTACACCTTC.

The chain joins TRBV27 to TRBJ2-3, with 9 bases lining up with TRBD1. The V gene end was trimmed by 6 bases and the J gene end by 4 bases; junction bases not matched to a gene: 17. The length of the CDR3 is 18 residues. Per the germline V gene, CDR1 is MNHEY and CDR2 is SMNVEV (reference sequence). The CDR3, as DNA: TGTGCCAGCAGCCTCATAAAGGGGGACAGGGTGGGCCCAGATACGCAGTATTTT. It codes for CASSLIKGDRVGPDTQYF.

This clonotype was seen only a few times. The CDR3 nucleotides are TGTGCCAGCAGGGACCGAGGGGCTTCAGCTTTCTTT. Its translation: CASRDRGASAFF. The rearrangement uses TRBV6-5 and TRBJ1-1; D is possibly TRBD1 (5 bases). The CDR3 totals 12 residues. V lost 6 bases and J 10 bases, leaving 15 bases between the germline ends. Per germline, CDR1 MNHEY and CDR2 SVGAGI.

The sample holds many counts of this clonotype. J is TRBJ2-4 and V is TRBV7-2, with 7 bases matching TRBD2. The CDR3 has 13 residues. V lost 0 bases and J lost 8; bases outside the gene matches: 1. CDR1 SGHTA and CDR2 FQGNSA come from the germline V gene. CDR3 sequence: CASSLAGGDIQYF. As DNA, the CDR3 is TGTGCCAGCAGCTTAGCGGGGGGGGACATTCAGTACTTC.

V usage is TRBV7-9 and J usage is TRBJ2-1, with D possibly being TRBD2 (6 bases). With 4 bases removed from V and 5 bases from J, the gap between germline ends came to 21 bases. The germline V gene has CDR1 SEHNR and CDR2 FQNEAQ (reference sequence). The CDR3 sequence is 17 residues long. CDR3 bases: TGTGCCAGCAGCTCTAACCCCCGGGGCGGGGACCACAATGAGCAGTTCTTC. Protein product: CASSSNPRGGDHNEQFF.

This rearrangement joins TRBV20-1 to TRBJ2-2; TRBD1 matches at 9 bases. V was clipped by 7 bases and J by 3 bases; unmatched bases: 12. The CDR3 runs to 16 residues. Germline CDR1 reads DFQATT; CDR2 reads SNEGSKA (reference sequence). CDR3 sequence reads: CSVSRRRTGDTGELFF. CDR3 sequence (DNA): TGCAGTGTTAGTAGAAGGAGGACAGGGGACACCGGGGAGCTGTTTTTT.

This clonotype was recorded at least ten times. The chain links TRBV7-6 to TRBJ1-1; TRBD1 might be the D (6 bases). Germline CDR1 SGHVS, CDR2 FNYEAQ. The CDR3 sequence is 16 residues long. The V end was cut by 1 base, the J end by 0 bases, with 12 bases between. CDR3 sequence: CASSLGVTGLNTEAFF. DNA of the CDR3: TGTGCCAGCAGCTTAGGGGTAACAGGGTTGAACACTGAAGCTTTCTTT.